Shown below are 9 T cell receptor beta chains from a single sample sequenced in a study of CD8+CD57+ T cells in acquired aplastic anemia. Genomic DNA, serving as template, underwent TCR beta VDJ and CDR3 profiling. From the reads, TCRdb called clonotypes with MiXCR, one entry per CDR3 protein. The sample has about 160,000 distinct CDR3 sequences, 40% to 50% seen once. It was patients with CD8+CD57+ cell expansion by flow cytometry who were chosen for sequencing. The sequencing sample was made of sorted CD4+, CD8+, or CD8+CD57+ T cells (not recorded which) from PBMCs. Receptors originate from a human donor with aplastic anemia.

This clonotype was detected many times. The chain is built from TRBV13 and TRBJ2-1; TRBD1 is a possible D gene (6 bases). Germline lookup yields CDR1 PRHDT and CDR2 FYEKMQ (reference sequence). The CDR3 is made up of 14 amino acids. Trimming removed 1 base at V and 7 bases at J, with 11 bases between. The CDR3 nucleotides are TGTGCCAGCAGCTTAGTGAGAGGGGGAAATGAGCAGTTCTTC. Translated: CASSLVRGGNEQFF. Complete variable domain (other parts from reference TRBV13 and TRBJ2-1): AAGVIQSPRHLIKEKRETATLKCYPIPRHDTVYWYQQGPGQDPQFLISFYEKMQSDKGSIPDRFSAQQFSDYHSELNMSSLELGDSALYFCASSLVRGGNEQFFGPGTRLTVL.

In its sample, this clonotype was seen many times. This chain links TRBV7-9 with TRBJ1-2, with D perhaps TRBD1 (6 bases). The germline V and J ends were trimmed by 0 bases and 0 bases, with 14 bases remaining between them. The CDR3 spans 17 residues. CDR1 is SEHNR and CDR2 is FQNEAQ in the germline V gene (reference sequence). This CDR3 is CASSLAVGGGPNYGYTF. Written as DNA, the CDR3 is TGTGCCAGCAGCTTAGCCGTTGGTGGGGGGCCTAACTATGGCTACACCTTC.

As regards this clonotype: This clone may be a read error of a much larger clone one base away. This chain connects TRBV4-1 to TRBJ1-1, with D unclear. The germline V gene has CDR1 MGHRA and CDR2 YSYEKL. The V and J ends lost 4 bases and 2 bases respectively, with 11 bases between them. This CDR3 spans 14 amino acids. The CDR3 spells CASSRENGNTEAFF. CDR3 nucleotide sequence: TGCGCCAGCAGCCGAGAAAATGGAAACACTGAAGCTTTCTTT.

The CDR3 DNA follows: TGTGCCAGCAGCCATAGCGGAGCGGGTGAGCAGTTCTTC. This sequence encodes CASSHSGAGEQFF. This chain connects TRBV7-6 to TRBJ2-1; D is perhaps TRBD2 (6 bases). CDR3 length equals 13 residues. The germline V gene has CDR1 SGHVS and CDR2 FNYEAQ. V was pared by 5 bases and J by 9 bases, with 14 bases between.

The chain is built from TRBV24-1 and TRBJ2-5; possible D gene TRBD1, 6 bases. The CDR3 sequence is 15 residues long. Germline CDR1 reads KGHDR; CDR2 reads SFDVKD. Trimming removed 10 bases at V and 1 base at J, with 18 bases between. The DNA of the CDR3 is TGTGCCACAAGCAGTAGGGACACACCCCAAGAGACCCAGTACTTC. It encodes CATSSRDTPQETQYF.

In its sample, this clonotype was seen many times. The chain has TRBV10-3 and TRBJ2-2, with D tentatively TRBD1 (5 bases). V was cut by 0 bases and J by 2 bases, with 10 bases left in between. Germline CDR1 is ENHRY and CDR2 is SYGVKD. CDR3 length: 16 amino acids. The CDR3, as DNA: TGTGCCATCAGTGAGTCGAAGAGGACAAACACCGGGGAGCTGTTTTTT. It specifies CAISESKRTNTGELFF.

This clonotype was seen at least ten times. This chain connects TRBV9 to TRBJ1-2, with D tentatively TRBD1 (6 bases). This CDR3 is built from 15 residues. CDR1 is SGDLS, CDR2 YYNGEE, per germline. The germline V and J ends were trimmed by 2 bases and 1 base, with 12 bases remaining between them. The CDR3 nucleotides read TGTGCCAGCAGCGTGGACAGCTACATTAACTATGGCTACACCTTC. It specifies CASSVDSYINYGYTF.

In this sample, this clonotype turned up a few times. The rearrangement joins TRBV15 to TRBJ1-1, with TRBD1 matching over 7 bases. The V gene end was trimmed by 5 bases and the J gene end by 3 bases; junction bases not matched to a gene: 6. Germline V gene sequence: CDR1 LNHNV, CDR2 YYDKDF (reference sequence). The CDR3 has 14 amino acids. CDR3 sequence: CATSLRDSYTEAFF. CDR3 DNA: TGTGCCACCAGCCTCCGGGACAGCTACACTGAAGCTTTCTTT.

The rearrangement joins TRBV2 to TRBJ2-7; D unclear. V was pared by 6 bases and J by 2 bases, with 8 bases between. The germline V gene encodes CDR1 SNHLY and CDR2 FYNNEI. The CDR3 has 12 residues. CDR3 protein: CASRVQTYEQYF. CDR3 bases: TGTGCCAGCAGGGTACAGACCTACGAGCAGTACTTC. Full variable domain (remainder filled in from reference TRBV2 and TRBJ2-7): EPEVTQTPSHQVTQMGQEVILRCVPISNHLYFYWYRQILGQKVEFLVSFYNNEISEKSEIFDDQFSVERPDGSNFTLKIRSTKLEDSAMYFCASRVQTYEQYFGPGTRLTVT.